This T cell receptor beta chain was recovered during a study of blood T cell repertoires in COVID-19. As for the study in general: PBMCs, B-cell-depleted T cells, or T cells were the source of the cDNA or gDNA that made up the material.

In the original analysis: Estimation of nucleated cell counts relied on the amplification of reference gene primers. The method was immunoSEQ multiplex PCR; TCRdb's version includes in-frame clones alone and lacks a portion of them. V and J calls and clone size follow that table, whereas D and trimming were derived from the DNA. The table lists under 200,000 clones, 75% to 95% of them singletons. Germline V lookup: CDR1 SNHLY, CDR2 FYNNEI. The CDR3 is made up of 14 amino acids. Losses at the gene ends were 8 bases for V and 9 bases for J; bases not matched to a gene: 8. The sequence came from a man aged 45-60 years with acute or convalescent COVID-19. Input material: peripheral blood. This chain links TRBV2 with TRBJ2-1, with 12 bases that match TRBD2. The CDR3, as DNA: TGTGCCAGCTCGCTAGCGGGAGGGCCTTTTGAGCAGTTCTTC. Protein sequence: CASSLAGGPFEQFF.